One and the same sample provided the 23 T cell receptor beta chains below, sequenced in a study of post-analysis software for immune sequencing data. Findings of the study overall: TRBV5-6, TRBV5-1 and TRBV20-1 were among four to six TRBV segments more frequent in patients than controls.

These receptors lack a known antigen. The library was made from cDNA and included unique molecular identifiers. TCRdb re-called the PCR reads with MiXCR, one entry per CDR3 protein. The table shows 600,000 to 700,000 distinct CDR3 sequences, with around 60% occurring only once. Sequences were obtained from blood. These receptors were obtained from a girl aged 2 to 9 with multiple sclerosis.

This clonotype was counted between two and nine times. This chain links TRBV6-6 with TRBJ2-7; 7 bases agree with TRBD1. With 2 bases clipped from V and 7 bases from J, the junction kept 8 bases outside the gene matches. The CDR3 spans 14 residues. Per the germline V gene, CDR1 is MNHNY and CDR2 is SVGAGI (reference sequence). The DNA of the CDR3 is TGTGCCAGCAGTTACCCTGACAGGGTTGGGGAGCAGTACTTC. Translating it yields CASSYPDRVGEQYF.

The V call is TRBV10-3, the J call TRBJ1-1; 7 nucleotides match TRBD1. The junction had 2 bases not matched to a gene; V was cut back by 0 bases and J by 4 bases. The length of the CDR3 is 14 residues. Germline V gene data show CDR1 as ENHRY and CDR2 as SYGVKD. CDR3 DNA sequence: TGTGCCATCAGTGAGTCCCGGGACAGCACTGAAGCTTTCTTT. Translation gives CAISESRDSTEAFF.

The rearrangement joins TRBV7-2 to TRBJ2-3; TRBD2 is a possible D gene (5 bases). The germline V gene encodes CDR1 SGHTA and CDR2 FQGNSA. The CDR3 contains 15 residues. V was shortened by 1 base and J by 2 bases, with 10 bases between the two germline ends. The CDR3 spells CASSLDAGLTDTQYF. The CDR3 region has the DNA TGTGCCAGCAGCTTAGACGCGGGCCTCACAGATACGCAGTATTTT.

This clonotype was observed a single time. The V and J genes are TRBV28 and TRBJ2-7; 7 nucleotides match TRBD1. Germline-derived CDR1 and CDR2 are MDHEN and SYDVKM. CDR3 length: 16 residues. Unmatched junction bases numbered 11, after V lost 5 bases and J lost 1 base. CDR3 residues: CASSAPGQMPSYEQYF. Here the CDR3 DNA reads TGTGCCAGCAGTGCTCCGGGACAGATGCCATCCTACGAGCAGTACTTC.

The chain uses TRBV20-1 and TRBJ2-3; 7 bases match TRBD2. The CDR3 spans 15 residues. Germline trimming cut 2 bases from V and 1 base from J; bases unmatched to any gene: 6. Germline values: CDR1 DFQATT, CDR2 SNEGSKA (reference sequence). CDR3 bases: TGCAGTGCTAGATCCGCCAGCGGGGGCACAGATACGCAGTATTTT. Translating gives CSARSASGGTDTQYF.

V usage is TRBV6-5 and J usage is TRBJ2-3; TRBD1 matches 8 bases. Germline-derived CDR1 and CDR2 are MNHEY and SVGAGI. With V trimmed by 5 bases and J by 4 bases, 8 bases remained unmatched. The CDR3 spans 15 residues. CDR3 region: CASSPQGAKSDTQYF. The CDR3 DNA sequence: TGTGCCAGCAGTCCCCAGGGGGCGAAGTCAGATACGCAGTATTTT.

This clonotype was detected a few times. This chain links TRBV29-1 with TRBJ1-2, with 9 bases that match TRBD1. After removal of 2 bases from V and 7 bases from J, the junction contained 2 bases not matched to a gene. The CDR3 contains 12 residues. In germline, CDR1 is SQVTM, CDR2 ANQGSEA. The CDR3 nucleotides are TGCAGCGTTGAAAGACAGGGGGTTGGCTACACCTTC. It specifies CSVERQGVGYTF.

This chain uses TRBV9 with TRBJ2-5; the match to TRBD2 covers 10 bases. The CDR3 has 15 amino acids. V lost 0 bases, J lost 4 bases, and 3 bases stayed unmatched. Germline CDR1 SGDLS, CDR2 YYNGEE. The CDR3 sequence is CASSVGLAGVETQYF. CDR3 in DNA: TGTGCCAGCAGCGTAGGGCTAGCGGGGGTAGAGACCCAGTACTTC.

In this sample, this clonotype turned up once. Here the CDR3 DNA reads TGCAGTGCTAGAGATCGAATAAGCGGGAGGACCGGGAATGAGCAGTTCTTC. It is translated as CSARDRISGRTGNEQFF. J is TRBJ2-1 and V is TRBV20-1, with TRBD2 matching 9 bases. The CDR3 length is 17 residues. V was pared by 0 bases and J by 7 bases, with 13 bases of the junction left unmatched. Germline CDR1 reads DFQATT; CDR2 reads SNEGSKA (reference sequence).

The chain joins TRBV11-1 to TRBJ2-5; 10 bases line up with TRBD1. From germline, CDR1 is SGHAT and CDR2 FQDESV (reference sequence). V was clipped by 0 bases and J by 3 bases; unmatched bases: 7. The CDR3 totals 17 residues. The CDR3 nucleotides are TGTGCCAGCAGCTTAGCCCCGACAGGGGGCGGAGAAGAGACCCAGTACTTC. This encodes CASSLAPTGGGEETQYF.

This clonotype has just a few counts. The rearrangement joins TRBV20-1 to TRBJ2-1; TRBD2 is a possible D gene (5 bases). The ends were cut back, 0 bases at V and 10 bases at J, with 13 bases in the middle. Germline values: CDR1 DFQATT, CDR2 SNEGSKA (reference sequence). There are 13 residues in the CDR3. The CDR3 spells CSARDTTGWEQFF. As DNA, the CDR3 is TGCAGTGCTAGAGATACCACGGGATGGGAGCAGTTCTTC.

The chain carries TRBV6-2 or TRBV6-3 and TRBJ2-4, with D unclear. Germline CDR1 MNHEY, CDR2 SVGEGT. V lost 0 bases and J lost 13, with 10 bases in between. This CDR3 spans 12 amino acids. CDR3 sequence: CASSYSLGEQYF. The CDR3 region has the DNA TGTGCCAGCAGTTACTCGCTCGGAGAGCAGTACTTC.

The chain joins TRBV5-6 to TRBJ2-7; maybe TRBD2 (5 bases). Between the trimmed V and J ends, which lost 0 bases and 2 bases, there was a span of 18 bases. The CDR3 covers 17 residues. The V gene's germline CDR1 is SGHDT and CDR2 YYEEEE. CDR3 DNA sequence: TGTGCCAGCAGCTTGGAACTGCAGGACGGGGTGACCTACGAGCAGTACTTC. Encoded protein: CASSLELQDGVTYEQYF.

The chain carries TRBV4-3 and TRBJ2-1; unclear D gene. Germline CDR1 LGHNA, CDR2 YSLEER. There are 15 residues in the CDR3. The ends were cut back, 0 bases at V and 5 bases at J, with 11 bases in the middle. CDR3 amino acids: CASSQESGSHNEQFF. The CDR3 nucleotides read TGCGCCAGCAGCCAAGAGTCGGGCAGCCACAATGAGCAGTTCTTC.

The J gene is TRBJ1-2, the V gene TRBV25-1, with D unresolved. Germline assignment: CDR1 MGHDK and CDR2 SYGVNS. The CDR3 runs to 15 residues. Between the trimmed V and J ends, which lost 4 bases and 3 bases, there was a span of 15 bases. The DNA of the CDR3 is TGTGCCAGCAGTGCGCAGGCCCACTGGGACTATGGCTACACCTTC. Protein product: CASSAQAHWDYGYTF.

The rearrangement uses TRBV12-3 or TRBV12-4 and TRBJ2-6; possibly TRBD1 or TRBD2 for D (6 bases each). The CDR3 has 18 residues. V was shortened by 3 bases and J by 0 bases, with 15 bases between the two germline ends. The CDR3 protein is CASSFGSGASSGANVLTF. CDR3 sequence (DNA): TGTGCCAGCAGTTTTGGGTCGGGGGCTAGCTCTGGGGCCAACGTCCTGACTTTC.

V usage is TRBV12-3 or TRBV12-4 and J usage is TRBJ2-5; possible D gene TRBD2, 7 bases. This CDR3 contains 15 residues. Deletions cut 3 bases from V and 5 bases from J, with 16 bases between. CDR3 region: CASSLGGGAEETQYF. CDR3 nucleotides: TGTGCCAGCAGTTTGGGAGGGGGGGCCGAGGAGACCCAGTACTTC.

The chain carries TRBV29-1 and TRBJ2-3; the D is unclear. Trimming left V 6 bases short and J 3 bases short, with 16 bases between. Per the germline V gene, CDR1 is SQVTM and CDR2 is ANQGSEA. The CDR3 is 14 residues long. The CDR3 nucleotides read TGCAGCGTCCCCGAACGAGTGTGGACAGATACGCAGTATTTT. The encoded protein is CSVPERVWTDTQYF.

The rearrangement links TRBV28 to TRBJ1-1, with D uncertain. Germline lookup yields CDR1 MDHEN and CDR2 SYDVKM. The CDR3 is 13 residues long. Deletions cut 8 bases from V and 6 bases from J, with 16 bases between. The CDR3 sequence: CASGGPESAEAFF. DNA of the CDR3: TGTGCCAGCGGAGGACCAGAATCCGCTGAAGCTTTCTTT.

The CDR3: CASTDGGHEQFF. The CDR3 DNA reads TGCGCCAGCACCGATGGGGGCCATGAGCAGTTCTTC. This chain joins TRBV4-1 and TRBJ2-1, with D possibly TRBD1 on 6 matching bases. CDR3 size: 12 residues. Trimming stripped 7 bases from V and 8 bases from J, with 12 bases between. Germline-derived CDR1 and CDR2 are MGHRA and YSYEKL.

The chain joins TRBV13 to TRBJ1-4; D remains ambiguous. The germline V gene has CDR1 PRHDT and CDR2 FYEKMQ (reference sequence). Between the trimmed V and J ends, which lost 6 bases and 6 bases, there was a span of 11 bases. The CDR3 covers 13 residues. The CDR3 DNA is TGTGCCAGCAGGCCCGAAGGTGATGAAAAACTGTTTTTT. It specifies CASRPEGDEKLFF. Supplemented by reference TRBV13 and TRBJ1-4, the full variable domain reads AAGVIQSPRHLIKEKRETATLKCYPIPRHDTVYWYQQGPGQDPQFLISFYEKMQSDKGSIPDRFSAQQFSDYHSELNMSSLELGDSALYFCASRPEGDEKLFFGSGTQLSVL.

The genes are TRBV2 and TRBJ1-2; D gene ambiguous. Germline loops: CDR1 SNHLY, CDR2 FYNNEI. The CDR3 covers 14 residues. V lost 6 bases and J 6 bases, leaving 17 bases between the germline ends. This CDR3 is CASRERAVNDGYTF. As DNA, the CDR3 is TGTGCCAGCAGGGAGAGGGCTGTAAATGATGGCTACACCTTC.

The chain is built from TRBV7-2 and TRBJ2-5; D may be TRBD1 (5 bases). This CDR3 is built from 15 residues. From germline, CDR1 is SGHTA and CDR2 FQGNSA. Deletions cut 1 base from V and 3 bases from J, with 12 bases between. The CDR3 protein is CASSLVETAEETQYF. CDR3 in DNA: TGTGCCAGCAGCTTAGTTGAGACAGCAGAAGAGACCCAGTACTTC.